What follows describes a single T cell receptor (beta chain). This entry comes from a study of blood T cell repertoires in COVID-19. About the research overall: Acute and convalescent COVID-19 specimens originated in the United States, Italy and Spain.

Clones were sequenced by immunoSEQ multiplex PCR, and TCRdb holds only the in-frame ones, with some missing. This table has some 270,000 clones, over 80% appearing once. The sequenced sample consisted of PBMCs or T cells enriched from blood (not recorded which). The receptor's source is a woman aged 25 to 39 with acute COVID-19.

CDR3 DNA sequence: TGTGCCAGCAGCCAAGATCAGGTCTCTGGGGCCAACGTCCTGACTTTC. Amino acid sequence: CASSQDQVSGANVLTF. The chain combines TRBV14 with TRBJ2-6; D is ambiguous. The CDR3 has 16 residues. Germline V lookup: CDR1 SGHDN, CDR2 FVKESK. The V end was cut by 0 bases, the J end by 0 bases, with 6 bases between.